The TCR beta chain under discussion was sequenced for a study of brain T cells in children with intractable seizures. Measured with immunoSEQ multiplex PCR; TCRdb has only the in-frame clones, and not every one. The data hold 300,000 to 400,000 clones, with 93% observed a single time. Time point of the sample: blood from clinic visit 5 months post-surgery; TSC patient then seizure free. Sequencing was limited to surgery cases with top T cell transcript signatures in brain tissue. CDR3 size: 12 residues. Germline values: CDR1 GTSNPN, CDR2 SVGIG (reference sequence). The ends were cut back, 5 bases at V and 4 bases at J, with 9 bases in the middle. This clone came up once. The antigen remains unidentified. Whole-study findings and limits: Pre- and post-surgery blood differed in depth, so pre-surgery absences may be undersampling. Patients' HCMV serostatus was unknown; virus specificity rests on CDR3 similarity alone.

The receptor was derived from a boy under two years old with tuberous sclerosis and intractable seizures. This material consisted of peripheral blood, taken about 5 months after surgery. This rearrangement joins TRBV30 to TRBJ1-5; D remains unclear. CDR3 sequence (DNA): TGTGCCTGGGGAGGAGGTAATCAGCCCCAGCATTTT. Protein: CAWGGGNQPQHF.